These 31 T cell receptor beta chains were all obtained from the same sample, sequenced in a study of T-cell memory formation after mild COVID-19. One entry per CDR3 protein results from TCRdb running MiXCR on the 5' RACE reads. This table holds about 210,000 distinct CDR3 sequences, 27% found once. The sample comprised PBMCs or a T cell subset sorted from them (not recorded which). The receptor set was obtained from an adult woman who had mild COVID-19 (a few samples of this study predate the infection). Cell type and time point are not known.

The rearrangement links TRBV12-3 or TRBV12-4 to TRBJ1-4, with 8 bases lining up with TRBD1. This CDR3 comprises 15 residues. With 6 bases clipped from V and 8 bases from J, the junction kept 11 bases outside the gene matches. The CDR3 DNA follows: TGTGCCAGCAGGCCCCCAGGACAGGGACGCGAAAAACTGTTTTTT. This sequence encodes CASRPPGQGREKLFF.

A single count supports this clonotype. The chain couples TRBV5-6 to TRBJ1-2; D unresolved. CDR3 length equals 15 residues. Trimming pared 2 bases from V and 7 bases from J, leaving 18 bases between. Germline V gene sequence: CDR1 SGHDT, CDR2 YYEEEE. CDR3 coding DNA: TGTGCCAGCAGCTTCGACGGCGGGGTCGGGGTTGGCTACACCTTC. The encoded protein is CASSFDGGVGVGYTF. Supplemented by reference TRBV5-6 and TRBJ1-2, the full variable domain reads DAGVTQSPTHLIKTRGQQVTLRCSPKSGHDTVSWYQQALGQGPQFIFQYYEEEERQRGNFPDRFSGHQFPNYSSELNVNALLLGDSALYLCASSFDGGVGVGYTFGSGTRLTVV.

This clonotype was found a few times. This chain links TRBV24-1 with TRBJ2-5, with 9 bases aligning to TRBD2. The V segment lost 4 bases and the J segment 3 bases; nucleotides outside the gene matches: 8. There are 16 residues in the CDR3. Germline lookup yields CDR1 KGHDR and CDR2 SFDVKD. CDR3 region: CATSDLPPSGKETQYF. The CDR3 DNA sequence: TGTGCCACCAGTGACCTCCCCCCTAGCGGGAAAGAGACCCAGTACTTC.

This clonotype was found a few times. V is TRBV9 and J is TRBJ2-3, with D perhaps matching TRBD2 (6 bases). Per the germline V gene, CDR1 is SGDLS and CDR2 is YYNGEE. V lost 4 bases, J lost 2 bases, and 17 bases lay in between. The CDR3 consists of 16 residues. In DNA form, the CDR3 reads TGTGCCAGCAGCTTAACTGGAGGGACTTACACAGATACGCAGTATTTT. As protein: CASSLTGGTYTDTQYF.

This clonotype was counted a few times. The rearrangement links TRBV7-2 to TRBJ2-5; 10 bases fit TRBD2. The V gene's germline CDR1 is SGHTA and CDR2 FQGNSA. V was pared by 1 base and J by 5 bases, with 10 bases of the junction left unmatched. The CDR3 sequence is 17 residues long. The CDR3 nucleotides read TGTGCCAGCAGCTTAGGGGCCCTAGCGGGAGTAATGGAGACCCAGTACTTC. Protein product: CASSLGALAGVMETQYF.

This clonotype is a singleton in its sample. The V call is TRBV7-9, the J call TRBJ2-3; D gene ambiguous. V was trimmed by 5 bases and J by 1 base, leaving 7 bases between them. The CDR3 is 13 amino acids. In germline, CDR1 is SEHNR, CDR2 FQNEAQ (reference sequence). CDR3 bases: TGTGCCAGCAGCGCTTCTCGCACAGATACGCAGTATTTT. It yields the protein CASSASRTDTQYF.

This chain joins TRBV19 and TRBJ2-3, with 7 bases that match TRBD2. Germline CDR1 and CDR2: LNHDA and SQIVND (reference sequence). CDR3 size: 14 residues. The J segment lost 3 bases and the V segment lost 4 bases, leaving 4 bases of the junction unmatched. For the CDR3, the DNA is TGTGCCAGTAGTACTTCAGCGGGGACAGATACGCAGTATTTT. It specifies CASSTSAGTDTQYF.

V usage is TRBV7-3 and J usage is TRBJ2-2, with D maybe TRBD1 (6 bases). From germline, CDR1 is SGHTA and CDR2 FQGTGA. V lost 5 bases and J 6 bases, leaving 16 bases between the germline ends. CDR3 length: 15 residues. The CDR3 region has the DNA TGTGCCAGCAGCCCTCACAGGGAGTGGCCCGGGGAGCTGTTTTTT. Translating it yields CASSPHREWPGELFF. The full variable domain, with the rest looked up from reference TRBV7-3 and TRBJ2-2, is GAGVSQTPSNKVTEKGKYVELRCDPISGHTALYWYRQSLGQGPEFLIYFQGTGAADDSGLPNDRFFAVRPEGSVSTLKIQRTERGDSAVYLCASSPHREWPGELFFGEGSRLTVL.

The chain links TRBV6-5 to TRBJ2-1; the D gene could be TRBD1 or TRBD2 (6 bases each). The CDR3 runs to 15 residues. CDR1 and CDR2 (germline): MNHEY, SVGAGI. Trimming stripped 2 bases from V and 3 bases from J, with 11 bases between. CDR3 nucleotide sequence: TGTGCCAGCAGTTACAAGGGGGGAAGCTACAATGAGCAGTTCTTC. Its translation is CASSYKGGSYNEQFF.

V and J are TRBV19 and TRBJ2-7, with D maybe TRBD1 (6 bases). V gave up 7 bases and J gave up 7 bases, with 17 bases separating them. CDR3 length equals 13 residues. Germline V gives CDR1 LNHDA, CDR2 SQIVND (reference sequence). DNA for the CDR3: TGTGCCAGTACCGGGACAAGAGCAAGGGAGCAGTACTTC. Translated: CASTGTRAREQYF.

This clonotype was observed a handful of times. The chain is built from TRBV20-1 and TRBJ2-7, with D perhaps matching TRBD1 (6 bases). This CDR3 has 14 residues. The V gene lost 6 bases and the J gene lost 0 bases, with 15 bases spanning the gap. CDR1 is DFQATT and CDR2 is SNEGSKA in the germline V gene (reference sequence). The DNA for the CDR3 is TGCAGTGCCCCCACTCAGACAGGCTCCTACGAGCAGTACTTC. It encodes CSAPTQTGSYEQYF.

The rearrangement uses TRBV9 and TRBJ1-2; D remains ambiguous. Trimming took 3 bases from V and 9 from J, leaving 6 bases between them. The CDR3 runs to 10 residues. Germline values: CDR1 SGDLS, CDR2 YYNGEE. This chain's CDR3 is CASSGYRYTF. The CDR3 nucleotides read TGTGCCAGCAGCGGTTATCGCTACACCTTC.

The chain carries TRBV11-3 and TRBJ2-3, with a possible D match to TRBD1 (6 bases). CDR3 length: 14 residues. Germline V gene lookup returns CDR1 SGHNT and CDR2 YENEEA. Trimming stripped 4 bases from V and 8 bases from J, with 16 bases between. This CDR3 is CASSSDTIGGTQYF. Here the CDR3 DNA reads TGTGCCAGCAGCTCGGACACTATAGGGGGTACGCAGTATTTT.

This chain joins TRBV7-2 and TRBJ2-1; D ambiguous. The CDR3 is 15 amino acids. Germline CDR1 reads SGHTA; CDR2 reads FQGNSA. Trimming took 3 bases from V and 0 from J, leaving 9 bases between them. CDR3 coding DNA: TGTGCCAGCAGCTTCCGTGGTAGCTCCTACAATGAGCAGTTCTTC. Protein sequence: CASSFRGSSYNEQFF. Full variable domain (rest looked up from reference TRBV7-2 and TRBJ2-1): GAGVSQSPSNKVTEKGKDVELRCDPISGHTALYWYRQSLGQGLEFLIYFQGNSAPDKSGLPSDRFSAERTGGSVSTLTIQRTQQEDSAVYLCASSFRGSSYNEQFFGPGTRLTVL.

J is TRBJ2-7 and V is TRBV6-1, with D uncertain. Germline V gene data show CDR1 as MNHNS and CDR2 as SASEGT. V was pared by 5 bases and J by 6 bases, with 11 bases between. This CDR3 has 12 amino acids. CDR3 region: CASSTDGFEQYF. In nucleotides, the CDR3 is TGTGCCAGCAGTACAGACGGATTCGAGCAGTACTTC.

Only a few counts were recorded for this clonotype. The rearrangement uses TRBV20-1 and TRBJ2-2; D unresolved. The CDR3 covers 15 residues. Germline assignment: CDR1 DFQATT and CDR2 SNEGSKA (reference sequence). V gave up 3 bases and J gave up 2 bases, with 13 bases separating them. Written as DNA, the CDR3 is TGCAGTGCTAGGGCACCACCTCCCAACACCGGGGAGCTGTTTTTT. As protein: CSARAPPPNTGELFF.

The chain couples TRBV7-2 to TRBJ1-2; D is undetermined. Per germline, CDR1 SGHTA and CDR2 FQGNSA. V was pared by 4 bases and J by 4 bases, with 7 bases between. There are 12 residues in the CDR3. The CDR3 region has the DNA TGTGCCAGCAGCTGGGAACCCTATGGCTACACCTTC. Translation: CASSWEPYGYTF.

This chain connects TRBV12-3 or TRBV12-4 to TRBJ2-5; TRBD2 agrees at 16 bases. The V and J ends lost 2 bases and 0 bases, in that order; junction bases with no gene match: 6. This CDR3 is 19 amino acids long. This chain's CDR3 is CASSLLGTSGGAYQETQYF. CDR3 nucleotide sequence: TGTGCCAGCAGTTTATTGGGGACTAGCGGGGGGGCGTACCAAGAGACCCAGTACTTC.

This clonotype turned up a few times. The rearrangement joins TRBV7-9 to TRBJ2-3, with 10 bases aligning to TRBD2. CDR1 and CDR2 from the germline V gene are SEHNR and FQNEAQ (reference sequence). The ends lost 3 bases at V and 2 bases at J; junction bases unmatched: 5. CDR3 size: 16 residues. CDR3 DNA: TGTGCCAGCAGCTTTGCGGGACTAGCGTCCACAGATACGCAGTATTTT. Translation: CASSFAGLASTDTQYF.

This clonotype was seen a few times. The chain links TRBV20-1 to TRBJ1-1; 10 nucleotides agree with TRBD1. The CDR3 totals 16 residues. After removal of 5 bases from V and 3 bases from J, the junction contained 12 bases not matched to a gene. Germline CDR1 and CDR2: DFQATT and SNEGSKA (reference sequence). CDR3 region: CSALYRDRGYDTEAFF. CDR3 DNA: TGCAGTGCTTTATACCGGGACAGGGGCTATGACACTGAAGCTTTCTTT.

This clonotype showed up just a few times. The chain joins TRBV9 to TRBJ2-3; 10 nucleotides line up with TRBD1. Germline CDR1 is SGDLS and CDR2 is YYNGEE. With 3 bases clipped from V and 5 bases from J, the junction kept 15 bases outside the gene matches. The CDR3 length is 18 residues. Here the CDR3 reads CASSARQYGTGAEDTQYF. CDR3 DNA: TGTGCCAGCAGCGCAAGACAGTATGGGACAGGGGCCGAAGATACGCAGTATTTT.

The chain carries TRBV29-1 and TRBJ2-2; the match to TRBD1 covers 10 bases. Germline values: CDR1 SQVTM, CDR2 ANQGSEA. The CDR3 is 17 residues long. V was clipped by 5 bases and J by 4 bases; unmatched bases: 13. This CDR3 reads CSVKGTGTGDFTGELFF. Written as DNA, the CDR3 is TGCAGCGTTAAAGGAACCGGGACAGGGGATTTCACCGGGGAGCTGTTTTTT.

The chain employs TRBV7-2 and TRBJ2-5; D assignment may be TRBD1 or TRBD2 (5 bases each). With 5 bases removed from V and 2 bases from J, the gap between germline ends came to 15 bases. Germline CDR1 and CDR2: SGHTA and FQGNSA. The length of the CDR3 is 15 residues. The CDR3, as DNA: TGTGCCAGCAGCCTGAGATGGGGGTGGCAAGAGACCCAGTACTTC. It specifies CASSLRWGWQETQYF.

The rearrangement uses TRBV19 and TRBJ1-1; weak D call: TRBD1 (5 bases). CDR3 length equals 15 residues. Looked up from germline, CDR1 is LNHDA and CDR2 is SQIVND (reference sequence). V was cut by 7 bases and J by 1 base, with 16 bases left in between. CDR3 sequence (DNA): TGTGCCAGTATTGGACGTAGGGGTGGGAACACTGAAGCTTTCTTT. This codes for CASIGRRGGNTEAFF.

This chain connects TRBV21-1 to TRBJ1-3. TRBV21-1 is classified as a pseudogene. This CDR3 is 17 amino acids long. The CDR3 sequence is CASSKSVGPIPGNTIYF. Written as DNA, the CDR3 is TGTGCCAGCAGCAAATCGGTAGGGCCCATCCCTGGAAACACCATATATTTT.

The chain joins TRBV29-1 to TRBJ1-2, with TRBD1 matching 7 bases. Germline V lookup: CDR1 SQVTM, CDR2 ANQGSEA. The CDR3 sequence is 12 residues long. Unmatched junction bases numbered 3, after V lost 3 bases and J lost 5 bases. The CDR3 DNA is TGCAGCGTTGACAGGGGGAGGTATGGCTACACCTTC. It codes for CSVDRGRYGYTF.

This chain joins TRBV5-1 and TRBJ1-1; D remains unclear. In germline, CDR1 is SGHRS, CDR2 YFSETQ. V shed 0 bases and J shed 1 base, with 4 bases lying between them. There are 13 residues in the CDR3. The CDR3 loop reads CASSLEGNTEAFF. The CDR3 coding sequence is TGCGCCAGCAGCTTGGAGGGGAACACTGAAGCTTTCTTT.

A few counts support this clonotype. This rearrangement joins TRBV12-3 or TRBV12-4 to TRBJ2-1; TRBD2 agrees at 13 bases. The CDR3 totals 15 residues. V gave up 5 bases and J gave up 7 bases; unmatched junction bases: 5. The CDR3 sequence: CASSAPGLAGNEQFF. DNA of the CDR3: TGTGCCAGCAGTGCCCCGGGACTAGCGGGGAATGAGCAGTTCTTC.

J is TRBJ2-1 and V is TRBV4-3; tentative D call: TRBD2 (6 bases). Germline values: CDR1 LGHNA, CDR2 YSLEER. The CDR3 runs to 15 residues. Between the trimmed V and J ends, which lost 4 bases and 0 bases, there was a span of 10 bases. CDR3 protein: CASSPAGYSYNEQFF. The CDR3 DNA follows: TGCGCCAGCAGCCCCGCGGGGTACTCCTACAATGAGCAGTTCTTC.

Here the CDR3 DNA reads TGCGCCAGCAGCCCGATAGTAGGGTACGGTACTAATGAAAAACTGTTTTTT. This gives the protein CASSPIVGYGTNEKLFF. The chain links TRBV4-1 to TRBJ1-4; D is undetermined. Germline CDR1 and CDR2: MGHRA and YSYEKL. Trimming removed 4 bases from V and 2 bases from J, with 17 bases in between. The CDR3 spans 17 residues.

The chain has TRBV2 and TRBJ2-3, with a tentative D call TRBD2 (6 bases). The germline V gene has CDR1 SNHLY and CDR2 FYNNEI. The CDR3 consists of 16 residues. With 1 base removed from V and 4 bases from J, the gap between germline ends came to 15 bases. The CDR3 region has the DNA TGTGCCAGCAGTGAAGGTGCGGGGCCCCGGGCAGATACGCAGTATTTT. Encoded protein: CASSEGAGPRADTQYF. Variable domain in full (rest from reference TRBV2 and TRBJ2-3): EPEVTQTPSHQVTQMGQEVILRCVPISNHLYFYWYRQILGQKVEFLVSFYNNEISEKSEIFDDQFSVERPDGSNFTLKIRSTKLEDSAMYFCASSEGAGPRADTQYFGPGTRLTVL.